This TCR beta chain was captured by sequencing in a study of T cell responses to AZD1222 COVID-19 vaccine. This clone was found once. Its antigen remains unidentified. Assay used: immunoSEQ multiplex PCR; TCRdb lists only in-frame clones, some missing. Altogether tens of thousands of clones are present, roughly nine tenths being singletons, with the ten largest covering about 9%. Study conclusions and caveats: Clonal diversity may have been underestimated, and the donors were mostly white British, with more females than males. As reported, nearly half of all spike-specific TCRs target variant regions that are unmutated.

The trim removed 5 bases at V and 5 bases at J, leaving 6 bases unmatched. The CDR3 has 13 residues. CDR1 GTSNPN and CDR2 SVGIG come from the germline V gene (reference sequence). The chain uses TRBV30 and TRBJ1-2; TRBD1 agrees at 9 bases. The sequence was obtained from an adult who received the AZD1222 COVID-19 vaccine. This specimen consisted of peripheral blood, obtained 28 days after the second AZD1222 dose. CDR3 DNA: TGTGCCTGGTCCGGACAGGGGAGGTATGGCTACACCTTC. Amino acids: CAWSGQGRYGYTF.